These 31 T cell receptor beta chains were all obtained from the same sample, sequenced in a study of CD8+ T cells in alopecia areata. RNA extraction and reverse transcription yielded cDNA as sequencing template. Clones were read by immunoSEQ multiplex PCR, and TCRdb kept only the in-frame ones, dropping some. The profile covers around 160,000 clones, with 55% to 75% appearing a single time and approximately 15% taken by the ten largest. The treatment here: oral pan-JAK inhibitor, 5-10 mg twice daily. Material: CD4+ T cells sorted from blood, obtained at week 24, from a patient treated with tofacitinib. These receptors all stem from a human donor with alopecia areata.

This clone appeared once. The CDR3 is CAIRDAGADTQYF. As DNA, the CDR3 is TGTGCCATCAGGGACGCAGGGGCAGATACGCAGTATTTT. The chain combines TRBV10-3 with TRBJ2-3, with a weak D call TRBD1 (6 bases). This CDR3 contains 13 residues. V lost 6 bases and J lost 4, with 11 bases in between. Germline V gene sequence: CDR1 ENHRY, CDR2 SYGVKD.

The genes are TRBV9 and TRBJ2-3; D perhaps matches TRBD1 (6 bases). V lost 1 base and J lost 4, with 10 bases in between. This CDR3 has 14 amino acids. The germline V gene has CDR1 SGDLS and CDR2 YYNGEE. For the CDR3, the DNA is TGTGCCAGCAGCGTACTACAGGGACCAGATACGCAGTATTTT. Its protein is CASSVLQGPDTQYF.

The rearrangement links TRBV29-1 to TRBJ1-1; TRBD1 aligns across 7 bases. The germline V gene encodes CDR1 SQVTM and CDR2 ANQGSEA. This CDR3 contains 17 residues. The ends lost 5 bases at V and 0 bases at J; junction bases unmatched: 15. CDR3 bases: TGCAGCGTTCAGATTTCTCCGGGACAGACTTTGAACACTGAAGCTTTCTTT. Its protein product is CSVQISPGQTLNTEAFF.

The chain has TRBV2 and TRBJ2-7; no definite D call. The CDR3 consists of 13 residues. The V end lost 6 bases, the J end lost 6 bases, and 15 bases lay between the germline ends. Germline V gives CDR1 SNHLY, CDR2 FYNNEI. This CDR3 reads CASSANQKSEQYF. CDR3 sequence (DNA): TGTGCCAGCAGCGCTAACCAGAAGTCCGAGCAGTACTTC.

This clone was recorded many times. CDR3 nucleotides: TGCGCCAGCAGAGCCGGGACTAAAGCCTACGAGCAGTACTTC. Amino acids: CASRAGTKAYEQYF. This chain connects TRBV23-1 to TRBJ2-7; TRBD2 aligns across 7 bases. TRBV23-1 is an ORF; its function is uncertain. Unmatched junction bases numbered 7, after V lost 6 bases and J lost 2 bases. There are 14 residues in the CDR3.

This sequence joins TRBV29-1 and TRBJ2-2; 9 bases agree with TRBD1. Germline V CDR1 and CDR2: SQVTM, ANQGSEA. The trim removed 3 bases at V and 6 bases at J, leaving 2 bases unmatched. The CDR3 spans 13 residues. The CDR3 here is CSVETGGSGELFF. CDR3 coding DNA: TGCAGCGTTGAGACAGGGGGGTCCGGGGAGCTGTTTTTT.

The V call is TRBV7-3, the J call TRBJ1-1; 8 bases line up with TRBD1. The CDR3 covers 15 residues. Trimming cost V 5 bases and J 4 bases; bases outside gene matches: 9. Germline V gene data show CDR1 as SGHTA and CDR2 as FQGTGA. CDR3 sequence reads: CASSPDGQGITEAFF. Written as DNA, the CDR3 is TGTGCCAGCAGCCCAGACGGACAGGGAATCACTGAAGCTTTCTTT.

This clone was counted a single time. The V and J genes are TRBV30 and TRBJ1-1, with D possibly matching TRBD1 (5 bases). V lost 2 bases, J lost 5 bases, and 12 bases lay in between. Germline assignment: CDR1 GTSNPN and CDR2 SVGIG (reference sequence). The CDR3 runs 13 residues. The CDR3 is CAWSLSRGTEAFF. The CDR3 nucleotides read TGTGCCTGGAGTCTTTCACGGGGGACTGAAGCTTTCTTT.

The chain has TRBV6-5 and TRBJ2-1; 7 bases are a match to TRBD2. There are 15 residues in the CDR3. The germline gives CDR1 MNHEY, CDR2 SVGAGI. The J segment lost 6 bases and the V segment lost 4 bases, leaving 9 bases of the junction unmatched. Here the CDR3 DNA reads TGTGCCAGCAGTTCCGGACTAGGAATCCTCAATGAGCAGTTCTTC. Translating it yields CASSSGLGILNEQFF.

V usage is TRBV7-9 and J usage is TRBJ2-7, with D possibly TRBD1 on 6 matching bases. This CDR3 region has 14 residues. V was cut by 5 bases and J by 5 bases, with 16 bases left in between. Germline-derived CDR1 and CDR2 are SEHNR and FQNEAQ (reference sequence). The CDR3 protein is CASSDRHRAHEQYF. DNA for the CDR3: TGTGCCAGCAGCGACAGACACAGGGCCCACGAGCAGTACTTC.

The chain combines TRBV30 with TRBJ1-1; D is uncertain. Trimming took 1 base from V and 5 from J, leaving 17 bases between them. Germline-derived CDR1 and CDR2 are GTSNPN and SVGIG (reference sequence). The CDR3 contains 15 residues. This CDR3 is CAWSDITPGGTEAFF. The CDR3 nucleotides are TGTGCCTGGAGTGACATAACACCCGGAGGGACTGAAGCTTTCTTT.

The V and J genes are TRBV19 and TRBJ2-2; 9 bases map to TRBD1. The CDR3 runs to 15 residues. The V segment lost 10 bases and the J segment 6 bases; nucleotides outside the gene matches: 12. Germline V gene data show CDR1 as LNHDA and CDR2 as SQIVND (reference sequence). CDR3 protein: CATRRDRGYSGELFF. CDR3 DNA sequence: TGTGCCACGAGACGCGACAGGGGGTATTCCGGGGAGCTGTTTTTT.

This clone appeared a single time. The chain links TRBV5-1 to TRBJ2-3; 7 bases fit TRBD2. Germline V gene data show CDR1 as SGHRS and CDR2 as YFSETQ. The junction had 4 bases not matched to a gene; V was cut back by 1 base and J by 2 bases. The CDR3 length is 15 residues. This CDR3 reads CASSLFRGDTDTQYF. DNA for the CDR3: TGCGCCAGCAGCTTGTTCCGGGGGGACACAGATACGCAGTATTTT. The variable domain in full, completed from reference TRBV5-1 and TRBJ2-3, reads KAGVTQTPRYLIKTRGQQVTLSCSPISGHRSVSWYQQTPGQGLQFLFEYFSETQRNKGNFPGRFSGRQFSNSRSEMNVSTLELGDSALYLCASSLFRGDTDTQYFGPGTRLTVL.

The J gene is TRBJ2-5, the V gene TRBV6-5; D might be TRBD1 (6 bases). The CDR3 runs 14 residues. CDR1 MNHEY and CDR2 SVGAGI come from the germline V gene. V was shortened by 6 bases and J by 4 bases, with 15 bases between the two germline ends. CDR3 DNA sequence: TGTGCCAGCAGGGGGTACCAGGGGACAGAGACCCAGTACTTC. Amino acids: CASRGYQGTETQYF.

This clone occurred a few times. The J gene is TRBJ2-5, the V gene TRBV30, with 10 bases identical to TRBD2. The CDR3 length is 12 residues. Germline CDR1 GTSNPN, CDR2 SVGIG (reference sequence). Unmatched junction bases numbered 1, after V lost 4 bases and J lost 5 bases. In nucleotides, the CDR3 is TGTGCCTGGAAAGCGGGGGGGGAGACCCAGTACTTC. This translates into CAWKAGGETQYF.

As to this clone: An end of the junction differs from the germline gene, which may be a read error. CDR3: CASSYPGQSIEQYF. The CDR3 DNA reads TGTGCCAGCAGTTACCCCGGACAGTCGATCGAGCAGTACTTC. The chain recombines TRBV10-3 with TRBJ2-7, with D possibly being TRBD1 (6 bases). Germline lookup yields CDR1 ENHRY and CDR2 SYGVKD. CDR3 length equals 14 residues.

The chain joins TRBV27 to TRBJ1-1; D not resolved. Trimming stripped 5 bases from V and 1 base from J, with 8 bases between. This CDR3 spans 13 amino acids. CDR1 and CDR2 (germline): MNHEY, SMNVEV (reference sequence). The CDR3 loop is CASSRQENTEAFF. In DNA, the CDR3 is TGTGCCAGCAGTCGGCAGGAGAACACTGAAGCTTTCTTT.

This chain joins TRBV4-1 and TRBJ1-5, with a tentative D call TRBD1 (5 bases). V was shortened by 3 bases and J by 5 bases, with 14 bases between the two germline ends. This CDR3 is 15 amino acids long. Germline V CDR1 and CDR2: MGHRA, YSYEKL. CDR3 sequence (DNA): TGCGCCAGCAGCCAGGCTCGGGGCAGACATCAGCCCCAGCATTTT. Protein product: CASSQARGRHQPQHF.

The rearrangement uses TRBV7-2 and TRBJ2-2; tentatively, D is TRBD1 (6 bases). The length of the CDR3 is 16 residues. V was shortened by 2 bases and J by 6 bases, with 16 bases between the two germline ends. Germline V lookup: CDR1 SGHTA, CDR2 FQGNSA. CDR3 nucleotide sequence: TGTGCCAGCAGCTTACCCGAATGGGGGCGGGCCGGGGAGCTGTTTTTT. Its translation: CASSLPEWGRAGELFF.

Only one count was recorded for this clone. The V call is TRBV5-1, the J call TRBJ1-6, with a weak D call TRBD1 (6 bases). Looked up from germline, CDR1 is SGHRS and CDR2 is YFSETQ. The CDR3 extends over 16 amino acids. The V gene lost 0 bases and the J gene lost 7 bases, with 14 bases spanning the gap. The CDR3 DNA reads TGCGCCAGCAGCTTGGAGGGGGGCGTGGGGAATTCACCCCTCCACTTT. Protein sequence: CASSLEGGVGNSPLHF.

The sample holds a few counts of this clone. Other DNA variants within this sample encode the same CDR3. The chain couples TRBV29-1 to TRBJ2-3, with 12 bases aligning to TRBD2. V dropped 6 bases and J dropped 1; count of bases not matched to a gene: 5. The V gene's germline CDR1 is SQVTM and CDR2 ANQGSEA. CDR3 length: 15 residues. The CDR3, as DNA: TGCAGCGTAGAGGGACTAGCGGGTGGCACAGATACGCAGTATTTT. It yields the protein CSVEGLAGGTDTQYF.

The rearrangement uses TRBV6-5 and TRBJ2-6; D unresolved. The V end lost 0 bases, the J end lost 3 bases, and 3 bases lay between the germline ends. The CDR3 covers 14 residues. CDR1 and CDR2 (germline): MNHEY, SVGAGI. CDR3 sequence: CASSYSRGANVLTF. The CDR3, as DNA: TGTGCCAGCAGTTACTCACGTGGGGCCAACGTCCTGACTTTC.

CDR3 in DNA: TGCGCCAGCAGCCAAGATCATAGGGTTCCAGAGACCCAGTACTTC. This translates into CASSQDHRVPETQYF. The rearrangement joins TRBV4-1 to TRBJ2-5; D unresolved. Trimming stripped 0 bases from V and 4 bases from J, with 12 bases between. Per the germline V gene, CDR1 is MGHRA and CDR2 is YSYEKL. CDR3 length: 15 residues.

This clone has just a few counts. The chain recombines TRBV29-1 with TRBJ2-7; D possibly matches TRBD1 or TRBD2 (5 bases each). Germline values: CDR1 SQVTM, CDR2 ANQGSEA. This CDR3 has 12 amino acids. Trimming stripped 3 bases from V and 10 bases from J, with 16 bases between. The DNA for the CDR3 is TGCAGCGTTGAGAAGGACGAGGGGAAACAGTACTTC. Translated: CSVEKDEGKQYF.

This chain joins TRBV7-9 and TRBJ1-2, with a possible D match to TRBD1 (5 bases). The germline gives CDR1 SEHNR, CDR2 FQNEAQ (reference sequence). V lost 0 bases and J lost 0, with 8 bases in between. The length of the CDR3 is 15 residues. The chain's CDR3 is CASSLAVGANYGYTF. CDR3 nucleotide sequence: TGTGCCAGCAGCTTAGCGGTAGGGGCTAACTATGGCTACACCTTC. Full variable domain (rest looked up from reference TRBV7-9 and TRBJ1-2): DTGVSQNPRHKITKRGQNVTFRCDPISEHNRLYWYRQTLGQGPEFLTYFQNEAQLEKSRLLSDRFSAERPKGSFSTLEIQRTEQGDSAMYLCASSLAVGANYGYTFGSGTRLTVV.

This chain links TRBV15 with TRBJ2-7; 10 bases agree with TRBD2. CDR3 length: 16 residues. V trimming: 2 bases; J trimming: 2 bases; junction bases outside the gene matches: 6. The germline V gene has CDR1 LNHNV and CDR2 YYDKDF (reference sequence). The CDR3 DNA sequence: TGTGCCACCAGCAGACCAAGAGCGGGGGGGCCCTACGAGCAGTACTTC. This sequence encodes CATSRPRAGGPYEQYF.

This clone occurred once. The gene calls are TRBV2 and TRBJ2-7; D assignment may be TRBD1 or TRBD2 (5 bases each). V gave up 9 bases and J gave up 5 bases, with 20 bases separating them. CDR1 SNHLY and CDR2 FYNNEI come from the germline V gene. There are 14 residues in the CDR3. DNA for the CDR3: TGTGCCAGTAGTAGGGACGGTGGTAACCACGAGCAGTACTTC. Amino acids: CASSRDGGNHEQYF.

V gene TRBV5-1 combines with J gene TRBJ2-5; 7 positions agree with TRBD1. The DNA end lines up better with TRBJ2-7; the J call may be wrong. CDR1 is SGHRS, CDR2 YFSETQ, per germline. The CDR3 length is 14 residues. The CDR3 DNA reads TGCGCCAGCAGCTCGGACAGGAGGAACTACGAGCAGTACTTC. Its protein product is CASSSDRRNYEQYF.

V is TRBV29-1 and J is TRBJ1-2, with D perhaps matching TRBD1 (6 bases). CDR1 is SQVTM, CDR2 ANQGSEA, per germline. This CDR3 has 12 residues. V was cut by 3 bases and J by 10 bases, with 15 bases left in between. CDR3 sequence reads: CSVDPQGLLYTF. The CDR3 coding sequence is TGCAGCGTTGACCCACAGGGTCTCCTCTACACCTTC.

Comments on this clone: In the same sample, other DNA sequences code for this CDR3. This rearrangement joins TRBV15 to TRBJ2-2; D is undetermined. The length of the CDR3 is 14 residues. Looked up from germline, CDR1 is LNHNV and CDR2 is YYDKDF (reference sequence). V was clipped by 0 bases and J by 4 bases, with 6 bases between them. The CDR3 bases are TGTGCCACCAGCAGAGATAGTGGCACCGGGGAGCTGTTTTTT. Translated, it gives CATSRDSGTGELFF.

The chain is built from TRBV2 and TRBJ2-7; D is uncertain. CDR3 length: 12 amino acids. V dropped 6 bases and J dropped 3 bases, with 9 bases sitting between them. From germline, CDR1 is SNHLY and CDR2 FYNNEI. The CDR3 region is CASRRDLYEQYF. CDR3 DNA sequence: TGTGCCAGCAGGCGAGACCTCTACGAGCAGTACTTC.